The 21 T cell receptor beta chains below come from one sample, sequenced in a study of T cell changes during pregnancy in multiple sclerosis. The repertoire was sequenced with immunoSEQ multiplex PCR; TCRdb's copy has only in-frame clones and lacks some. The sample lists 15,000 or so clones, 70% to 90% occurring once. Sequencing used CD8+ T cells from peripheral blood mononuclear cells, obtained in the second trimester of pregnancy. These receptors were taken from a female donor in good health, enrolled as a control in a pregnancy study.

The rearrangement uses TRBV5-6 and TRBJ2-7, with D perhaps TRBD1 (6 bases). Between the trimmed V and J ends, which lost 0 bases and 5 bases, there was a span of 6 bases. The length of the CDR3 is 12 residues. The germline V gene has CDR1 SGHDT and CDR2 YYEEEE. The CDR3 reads CASSLGGHEQYF. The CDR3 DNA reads TGTGCCAGCAGCTTGGGGGGGCACGAGCAGTACTTC.

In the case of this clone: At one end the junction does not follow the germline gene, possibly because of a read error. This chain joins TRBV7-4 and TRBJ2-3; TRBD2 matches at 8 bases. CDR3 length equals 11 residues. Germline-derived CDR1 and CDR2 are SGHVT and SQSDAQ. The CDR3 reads CASSPGGVWSF. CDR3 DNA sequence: TGTGCCAGCAGCCCGGGGGGGGTCTGGAGTTTT.

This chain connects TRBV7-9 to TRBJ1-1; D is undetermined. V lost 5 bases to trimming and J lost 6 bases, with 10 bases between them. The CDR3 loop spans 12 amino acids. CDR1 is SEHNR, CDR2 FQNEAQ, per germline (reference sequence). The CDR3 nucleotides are TGTGCCAGCAGCCCCCCGAGCCCTGAAGCTTTCTTT. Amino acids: CASSPPSPEAFF.

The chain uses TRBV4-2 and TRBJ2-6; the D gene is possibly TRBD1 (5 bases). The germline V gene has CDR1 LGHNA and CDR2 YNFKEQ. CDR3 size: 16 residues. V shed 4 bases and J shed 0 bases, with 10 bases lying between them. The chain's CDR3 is CASSPSRGSGANVLTF. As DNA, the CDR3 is TGTGCCAGCAGCCCTTCTAGGGGCTCTGGGGCCAACGTCCTGACTTTC.

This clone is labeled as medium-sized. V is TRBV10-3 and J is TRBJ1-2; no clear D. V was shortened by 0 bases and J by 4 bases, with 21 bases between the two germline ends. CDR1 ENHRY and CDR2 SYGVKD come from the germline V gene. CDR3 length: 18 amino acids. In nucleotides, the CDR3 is TGTGCCATCAGTGAGTCGGTTGAAGCGTTGAGGGTGGGCTATGGCTACACCTTC. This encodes CAISESVEALRVGYGYTF.

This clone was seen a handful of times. The CDR3 here is CASSGGATWRNEQFF. The CDR3 nucleotides are TGTGCCAGCAGCGGGGGGGCTACCTGGAGGAATGAGCAGTTCTTC. V is TRBV27 and J is TRBJ2-1, with 8 positions matching TRBD2. The CDR3 runs 15 residues. J was trimmed by 7 bases and V by 6 bases; bases with no gene match: 11. From germline, CDR1 is MNHEY and CDR2 SMNVEV (reference sequence).

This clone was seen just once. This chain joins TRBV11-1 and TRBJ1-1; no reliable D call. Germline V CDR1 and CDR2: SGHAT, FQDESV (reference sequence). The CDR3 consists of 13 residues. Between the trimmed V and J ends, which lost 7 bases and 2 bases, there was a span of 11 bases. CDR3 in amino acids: CASKPGTNTEAFF. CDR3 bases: TGTGCCAGCAAGCCAGGCACCAACACTGAAGCTTTCTTT.

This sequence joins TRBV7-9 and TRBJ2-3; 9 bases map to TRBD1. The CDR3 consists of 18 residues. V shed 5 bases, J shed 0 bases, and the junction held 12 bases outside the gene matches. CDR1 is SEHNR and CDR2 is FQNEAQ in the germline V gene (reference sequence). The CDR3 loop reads CASSQATWDRDSTDTQYF. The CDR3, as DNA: TGTGCCAGCAGCCAAGCGACCTGGGACAGGGACAGCACAGATACGCAGTATTTT.

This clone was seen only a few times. The DNA for the CDR3 is TGTGCCAGCAGTCCTCCTCGACAGGTTATCTCTGGAAACACCATATATTTT. It specifies CASSPPRQVISGNTIYF. The rearrangement uses TRBV2 and TRBJ1-3; D may be TRBD1 (6 bases). Germline CDR1 SNHLY, CDR2 FYNNEI. There are 17 residues in the CDR3. With 5 bases removed from V and 0 bases from J, the gap between germline ends came to 17 bases.

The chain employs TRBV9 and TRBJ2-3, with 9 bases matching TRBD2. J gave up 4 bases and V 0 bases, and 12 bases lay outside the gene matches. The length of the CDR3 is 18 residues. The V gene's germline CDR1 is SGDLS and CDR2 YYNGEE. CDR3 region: CASSVESGGPSGADTQYF. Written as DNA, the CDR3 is TGTGCCAGCAGCGTAGAGAGCGGGGGGCCGTCCGGGGCAGATACGCAGTATTTT.

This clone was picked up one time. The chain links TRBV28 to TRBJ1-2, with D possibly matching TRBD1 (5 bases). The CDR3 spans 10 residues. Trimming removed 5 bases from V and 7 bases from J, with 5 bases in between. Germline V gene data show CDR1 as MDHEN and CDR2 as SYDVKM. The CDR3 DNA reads TGTGCCAGCAGTCAGGGTGGCTACACCTTC. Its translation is CASSQGGYTF.

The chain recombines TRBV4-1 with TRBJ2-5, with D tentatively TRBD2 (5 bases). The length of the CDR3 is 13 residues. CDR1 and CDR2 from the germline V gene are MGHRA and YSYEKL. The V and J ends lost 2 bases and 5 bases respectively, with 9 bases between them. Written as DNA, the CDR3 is TGCGCCAGCAGCCAAACTAGTTTGGAGACCCAGTACTTC. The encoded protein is CASSQTSLETQYF.

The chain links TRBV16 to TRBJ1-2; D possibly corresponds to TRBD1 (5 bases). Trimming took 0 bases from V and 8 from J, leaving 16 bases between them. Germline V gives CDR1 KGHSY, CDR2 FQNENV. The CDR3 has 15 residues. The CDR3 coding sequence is TGTGCCAGCAGCCAATCCTGGCAGGGAGGTGACGGCTACACCTTC. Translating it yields CASSQSWQGGDGYTF.

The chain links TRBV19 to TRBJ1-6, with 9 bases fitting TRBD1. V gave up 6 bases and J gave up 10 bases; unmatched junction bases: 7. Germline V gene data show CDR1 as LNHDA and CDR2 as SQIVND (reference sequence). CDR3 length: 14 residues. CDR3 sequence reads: CASRRDRGWSPLHF. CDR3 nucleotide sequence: TGTGCCAGTAGACGCGACAGGGGGTGGTCACCCCTCCACTTT.

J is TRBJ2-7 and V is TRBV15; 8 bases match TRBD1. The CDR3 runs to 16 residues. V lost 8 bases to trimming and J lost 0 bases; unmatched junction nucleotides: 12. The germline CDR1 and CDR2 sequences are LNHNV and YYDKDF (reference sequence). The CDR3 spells CATSGQALGSSYEQYF. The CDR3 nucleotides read TGTGCCACCTCGGGACAGGCCCTGGGTAGCTCCTACGAGCAGTACTTC. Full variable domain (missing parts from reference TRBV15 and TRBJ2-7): DAMVIQNPRYQVTQFGKPVTLSCSQTLNHNVMYWYQQKSSQAPKLLFHYYDKDFNNEADTPDNFQSRRPNTSFCFLDIRSPGLGDTAMYLCATSGQALGSSYEQYFGPGTRLTVT.

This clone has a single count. The CDR3 protein is CASSRTGNSPLHF. CDR3 coding DNA: TGTGCCAGCAGCCGGACGGGGAATTCACCCCTCCACTTT. The genes are TRBV7-3 and TRBJ1-6; D gene unclear. The CDR3 runs 13 residues. Germline V CDR1 and CDR2: SGHTA, FQGTGA. Trimming left V 5 bases short and J 7 bases short, with 9 bases between.

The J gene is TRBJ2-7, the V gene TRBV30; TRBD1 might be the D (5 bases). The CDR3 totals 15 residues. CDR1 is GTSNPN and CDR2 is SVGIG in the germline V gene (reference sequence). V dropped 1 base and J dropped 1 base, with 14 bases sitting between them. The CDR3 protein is CAWSDLRTSSYEQYF. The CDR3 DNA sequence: TGTGCCTGGAGTGACCTTAGGACATCATCCTACGAGCAGTACTTC.

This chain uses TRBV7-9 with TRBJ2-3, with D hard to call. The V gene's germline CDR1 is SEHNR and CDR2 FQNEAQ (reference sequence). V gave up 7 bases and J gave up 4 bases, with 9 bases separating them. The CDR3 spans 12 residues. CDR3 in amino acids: CASTPTADTQYF. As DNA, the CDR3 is TGTGCCAGCACCCCTACTGCAGATACGCAGTATTTT.

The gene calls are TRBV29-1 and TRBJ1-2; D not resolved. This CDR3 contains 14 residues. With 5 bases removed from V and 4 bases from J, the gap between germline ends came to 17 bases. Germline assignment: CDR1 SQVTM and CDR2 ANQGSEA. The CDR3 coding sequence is TGCAGCGTTTTAGACCCCCCGAGGTCCTATGGCTACACCTTC. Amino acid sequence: CSVLDPPRSYGYTF. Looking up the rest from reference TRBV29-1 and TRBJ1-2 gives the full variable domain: SAVISQKPSRDICQRGTSLTIQCQVDSQVTMMFWYRQQPGQSLTLIATANQGSEATYESGFVIDKFPISRPNLTFSTLTVSNMSPEDSSIYLCSVLDPPRSYGYTFGSGTRLTVV.

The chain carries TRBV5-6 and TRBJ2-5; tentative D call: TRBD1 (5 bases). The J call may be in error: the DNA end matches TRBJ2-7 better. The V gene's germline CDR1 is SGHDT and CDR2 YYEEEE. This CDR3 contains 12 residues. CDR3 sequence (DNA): TGTGCCAGCAGTTACGGACAATACGAGCAGTACTTC. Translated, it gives CASSYGQYEQYF.

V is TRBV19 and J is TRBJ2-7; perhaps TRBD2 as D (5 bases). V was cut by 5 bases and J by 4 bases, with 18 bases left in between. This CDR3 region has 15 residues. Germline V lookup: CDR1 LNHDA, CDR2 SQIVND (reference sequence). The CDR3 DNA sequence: TGTGCCAGTAGTCCTATCGGGGATCCCGTGTACGAGCAGTACTTC. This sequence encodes CASSPIGDPVYEQYF.